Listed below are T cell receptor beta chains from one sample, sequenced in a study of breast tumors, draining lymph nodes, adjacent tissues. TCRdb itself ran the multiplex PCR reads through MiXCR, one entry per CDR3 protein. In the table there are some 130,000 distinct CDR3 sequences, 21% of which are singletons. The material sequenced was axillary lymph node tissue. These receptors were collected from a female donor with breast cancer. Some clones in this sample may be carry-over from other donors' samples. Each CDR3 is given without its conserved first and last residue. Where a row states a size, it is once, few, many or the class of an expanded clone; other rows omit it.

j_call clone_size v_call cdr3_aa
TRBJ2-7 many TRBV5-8 ASSLGGQGYYEQY
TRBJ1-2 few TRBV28 ASRVRGLYGYT
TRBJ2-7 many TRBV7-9 ASSETAGQY
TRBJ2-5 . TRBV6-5 ASRNSAGAQY
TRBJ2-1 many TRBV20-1 SALRLAGGLGNEQF
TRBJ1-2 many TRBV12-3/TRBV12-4 ASTADRIYGYT
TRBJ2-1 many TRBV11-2 ASSPRLAGGVNEQF
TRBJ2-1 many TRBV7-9 ASSFAGGPYNEQF
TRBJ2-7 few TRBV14 ASSLGRGLYEQY
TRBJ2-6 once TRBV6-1 ASIHLSGANVLT
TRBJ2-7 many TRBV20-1 SASLGRGTYEQY
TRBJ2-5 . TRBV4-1 ASSRTSSSCNEQY
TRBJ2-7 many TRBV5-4 ASSLVVTGREQY
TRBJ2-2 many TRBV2 ASSLEGGAGELF